Below are 30 T cell receptor beta chains sequenced from a single sample in a study of blood T cell repertoires in COVID-19. Sequencing used immunoSEQ multiplex PCR; TCRdb keeps in-frame clones, though not all of them. The sample includes a few hundred thousand clones, roughly 80% of them seen just once. Sequenced input: peripheral blood. These receptors were taken from a man aged 55 to 70 who had recovered from COVID-19.

This rearrangement joins TRBV5-1 to TRBJ1-3; unclear D gene. V lost 4 bases and J 4 bases, leaving 21 bases between the germline ends. CDR1 and CDR2 (germline): SGHRS, YFSETQ. This CDR3 contains 17 residues. CDR3 coding DNA: TGCGCCAGCAGCCCTGGAGGTGCAGCTGCAGGAGGAAACACCATATATTTT. Translating it yields CASSPGGAAAGGNTIYF.

This clone was seen a single time. The V gene is TRBV27, the J gene TRBJ1-6, with 10 bases aligning to TRBD1. The V segment lost 2 bases and the J segment 9 bases; nucleotides outside the gene matches: 1. The CDR3 runs to 14 residues. CDR1 is MNHEY and CDR2 is SMNVEV in the germline V gene (reference sequence). The CDR3 sequence is CASSLGTGASPLHF. CDR3 sequence (DNA): TGTGCCAGCAGTTTAGGGACAGGGGCTTCACCCCTCCACTTT.

This clone appeared a few times. In the same sample, other DNA sequences code for this CDR3. V and J are TRBV10-3 and TRBJ2-5, with D possibly TRBD2 on 6 matching bases. V lost 6 bases and J 5 bases, leaving 13 bases between the germline ends. The germline V gene encodes CDR1 ENHRY and CDR2 SYGVKD. This CDR3 is built from 13 residues. The DNA of the CDR3 is TGTGCCATCAGCCCCGGGACTGGGGAGACCCAGTACTTC. Translation gives CAISPGTGETQYF.

J is TRBJ1-4 and V is TRBV2; 7 nucleotides align to TRBD1. The germline CDR1 and CDR2 sequences are SNHLY and FYNNEI. J gave up 17 bases and V 5 bases, and 11 bases lay outside the gene matches. There are 12 residues in the CDR3. The CDR3 loop reads CASSPQKTGRFF. Written as DNA, the CDR3 is TGTGCCAGCAGTCCACAGAAGACAGGGCGATTTTTT.

The chain uses TRBV27 and TRBJ2-2; D uncertain. The CDR3 has 13 residues. Germline CDR1 and CDR2: MNHEY and SMNVEV (reference sequence). Trimming took off 1 base at V and 5 bases at J, with 5 bases between the two ends. The CDR3 sequence: CASSLWATGELFF. DNA for the CDR3: TGTGCCAGCAGTTTATGGGCGACCGGGGAGCTGTTTTTT.

This clone appeared once. The genes are TRBV27 and TRBJ2-7; 7 bases are a match to TRBD1. There are 14 residues in the CDR3. CDR1 MNHEY and CDR2 SMNVEV come from the germline V gene (reference sequence). After removal of 5 bases from V and 6 bases from J, the junction contained 10 bases not matched to a gene. In DNA, the CDR3 is TGTGCCAGCAGTAATAGGGGGCGTAAGGTCGAGCAGTACTTC. This encodes CASSNRGRKVEQYF.

CDR3 nucleotide sequence: TGTGCCAGCAGCTTATACGGCAGGGGGCAGGAATTCGATACGCAGTATTTT. This gives the protein CASSLYGRGQEFDTQYF. J is TRBJ2-3 and V is TRBV7-2; the match to TRBD1 covers 8 bases. The germline V gene has CDR1 SGHTA and CDR2 FQGNSA. V was pared by 2 bases and J by 6 bases, with 13 bases of the junction left unmatched. The CDR3 has 17 amino acids.

The chain has TRBV19 and TRBJ2-1, with D perhaps TRBD1 (6 bases). The CDR3 totals 14 residues. Germline V gene data show CDR1 as LNHDA and CDR2 as SQIVND (reference sequence). Between the trimmed V and J ends, which lost 6 bases and 2 bases, there was a span of 11 bases. The CDR3 DNA reads as TGTGCCAGTAGGCACCGGGACACCTACAATGAGCAGTTCTTC. Amino acid sequence: CASRHRDTYNEQFF.

DNA for the CDR3: TGTGCCAGCAGCCAAGACGTGACGGGAGCAAATCAGTACTTC. Translating it yields CASSQDVTGANQYF. V gene TRBV4-2 combines with J gene TRBJ2-4, with D possibly matching TRBD2 (6 bases). The ends were cut back, 0 bases at V and 12 bases at J, with 15 bases in the middle. This CDR3 region has 14 residues. Germline-derived CDR1 and CDR2 are LGHNA and YNFKEQ.

V gene TRBV11-2 combines with J gene TRBJ2-3; 10 nucleotides match TRBD1. Germline lookup yields CDR1 SGHAT and CDR2 FQNNGV. The length of the CDR3 is 15 residues. J lost 3 bases, V lost 4 bases, and 4 bases had no gene match. CDR3 region: CASSSDRGHTDTQYF. CDR3 sequence (DNA): TGTGCCAGCAGCTCCGACAGGGGGCATACAGATACGCAGTATTTT.

The chain is built from TRBV19 and TRBJ2-7; 8 nucleotides agree with TRBD2. Losses at the gene ends were 4 bases for V and 0 bases for J; bases not matched to a gene: 11. This CDR3 is 17 amino acids long. Germline values: CDR1 LNHDA, CDR2 SQIVND (reference sequence). CDR3 sequence: CASSRVAGNLRSYEQYF. In DNA, the CDR3 is TGTGCCAGTAGTAGGGTAGCGGGAAATCTTCGCTCCTACGAGCAGTACTTC. The full variable domain, in which reference TRBV19 and TRBJ2-7 provide the parts outside the CDR3, is DGGITQSPKYLFRKEGQNVTLSCEQNLNHDAMYWYRQDPGQGLRLIYYSQIVNDFQKGDIAEGYSVSREKKESFPLTVTSAQKNPTAFYLCASSRVAGNLRSYEQYFGPGTRLTVT.

The rearrangement uses TRBV19 and TRBJ1-5; 7 positions agree with TRBD1. Germline CDR1 LNHDA, CDR2 SQIVND (reference sequence). Trimming at V came to 7 bases and at J to 6 bases, leaving 9 bases not matched to a gene. The CDR3 has 14 amino acids. The CDR3 region has the DNA TGTGCCAGTATTCAGACAGGGTATTCTCAGCCCCAGCATTTT. This sequence encodes CASIQTGYSQPQHF.

The chain couples TRBV14 to TRBJ1-2; possible D gene TRBD1, 6 bases. The CDR3 is made up of 15 amino acids. Germline assignment: CDR1 SGHDN and CDR2 FVKESK. V lost 1 base and J lost 2, with 11 bases in between. This CDR3 is CASSQVLGANYGYTF. CDR3 nucleotides: TGTGCCAGCAGCCAAGTTCTGGGGGCGAACTATGGCTACACCTTC.

DNA of the CDR3: TGTGCCTGGGGCCGGACAGGGGCGAATAATTCACCCCTCCACTTT. Translating it yields CAWGRTGANNSPLHF. The rearrangement joins TRBV30 to TRBJ1-6; 9 bases fit TRBD1. Germline V gives CDR1 GTSNPN, CDR2 SVGIG (reference sequence). With V trimmed by 5 bases and J by 5 bases, 7 bases remained unmatched. CDR3 length equals 15 residues.

The chain links TRBV4-2 to TRBJ2-1; TRBD1 is a possible D gene (5 bases). The V gene's germline CDR1 is LGHNA and CDR2 YNFKEQ. The CDR3 has 17 amino acids. V was trimmed by 4 bases and J by 1 base, leaving 17 bases between them. The CDR3 sequence is CASSLQRQSLSYNEQFF. The CDR3 nucleotides read TGTGCCAGCAGCCTCCAACGACAGTCACTTTCCTACAATGAGCAGTTCTTC.

There are a few counts of this clone. This sequence joins TRBV5-1 and TRBJ1-1; TRBD1 aligns across 7 bases. Trimming at V came to 4 bases and at J to 0 bases, leaving 9 bases not matched to a gene. The CDR3 has 16 amino acids. Germline CDR1 is SGHRS and CDR2 is YFSETQ. For the CDR3, the DNA is TGCGCCAGCAGCCTAACAGGGGATGGAATGAACACTGAAGCTTTCTTT. Protein: CASSLTGDGMNTEAFF.

This clone was observed a single time. The chain combines TRBV19 with TRBJ2-2; TRBD2 matches at 13 bases. The CDR3 loop spans 17 amino acids. The germline gives CDR1 LNHDA, CDR2 SQIVND (reference sequence). The CDR3 is CCSKQLAGGSNTGELFF. The CDR3 nucleotides read TGTTGCTCGAAGCAACTAGCGGGAGGGTCGAACACCGGGGAGCTGTTTTTT.

This chain uses TRBV5-8 with TRBJ1-3; D is uncertain. The V gene's germline CDR1 is SGHTS and CDR2 YDEGEE. This CDR3 is built from 15 residues. V lost 9 bases and J 3 bases, leaving 19 bases between the germline ends. CDR3 residues: CATRRSADFGNTIYF. The CDR3 DNA sequence: TGTGCCACTCGTAGGTCGGCCGACTTTGGAAACACCATATATTTT.

The chain carries TRBV5-5 and TRBJ1-3, with D possibly matching TRBD1 (6 bases). Trimming removed 4 bases at V and 0 bases at J, with 11 bases between. Germline-derived CDR1 and CDR2 are SGHKS and YYEKEE (reference sequence). The CDR3 sequence is 15 residues long. CDR3 loop: CASSAGVISGNTIYF. The CDR3 DNA reads TGTGCCAGCAGCGCAGGGGTGATCTCTGGAAACACCATATATTTT.

The rearrangement joins TRBV9 to TRBJ2-7, with D uncertain. The germline V gene has CDR1 SGDLS and CDR2 YYNGEE. The V end was cut by 4 bases, the J end by 3 bases, with 14 bases between. The CDR3 extends over 14 amino acids. The CDR3 reads CASSLHVGDYEQYF. For the CDR3, the DNA is TGTGCCAGCAGCCTTCATGTAGGAGACTACGAGCAGTACTTC.

The gene calls are TRBV15 and TRBJ2-7; the D gene is possibly TRBD2 (5 bases). Germline values: CDR1 LNHNV, CDR2 YYDKDF (reference sequence). This CDR3 has 12 residues. V lost 5 bases and J 6 bases, leaving 11 bases between the germline ends. The CDR3 DNA reads TGTGCCACCAGCTTGGGTACTAGCGAGCAGTACTTC. Protein product: CATSLGTSEQYF.

The CDR3 DNA sequence: TGTGCCAGCACTGGACAGGGGAGTCAGCCCCAGCATTTT. Translated, it gives CASTGQGSQPQHF. The genes are TRBV2 and TRBJ1-5, with 9 bases aligning to TRBD1. V lost 7 bases to trimming and J lost 6 bases; unmatched junction nucleotides: 4. CDR1 SNHLY and CDR2 FYNNEI come from the germline V gene. The CDR3 extends over 13 amino acids.

This chain joins TRBV3-1 (or the pseudogene TRBV3-2) and TRBJ2-3, with D unclear. Trimming pared 0 bases from V and 5 bases from J, leaving 6 bases between. In germline, CDR1 is LGHDT, CDR2 YNNKEL (reference sequence). The CDR3 covers 13 residues. The CDR3 region is CASSQDRGDTQYF. The DNA for the CDR3 is TGTGCCAGCAGCCAAGATAGAGGAGATACGCAGTATTTT.

V is TRBV15 and J is TRBJ1-1; D gene uncertain. Germline V gene lookup returns CDR1 LNHNV and CDR2 YYDKDF (reference sequence). V was clipped by 5 bases and J by 11 bases, with 15 bases between them. The CDR3 contains 12 residues. For the CDR3, the DNA is TGTGCCACCAGCCCCGGCAGGTCAAGTGCTTTCTTT. Protein: CATSPGRSSAFF.

This chain connects TRBV29-1 to TRBJ2-3, with TRBD2 identical over 7 bases. This CDR3 is 14 amino acids long. Unmatched junction bases numbered 6, after V lost 4 bases and J lost 2 bases. Germline V gives CDR1 SQVTM, CDR2 ANQGSEA. CDR3 amino acids: CSVVPGTTTDTQYF. The DNA for the CDR3 is TGCAGCGTTGTTCCCGGGACTACCACAGATACGCAGTATTTT.

The V and J genes are TRBV25-1 and TRBJ2-5; D gene uncertain. This CDR3 is built from 15 residues. V was trimmed by 4 bases and J by 5 bases, leaving 17 bases between them. Germline values: CDR1 MGHDK, CDR2 SYGVNS. The CDR3 sequence is CASSARSLTPETQYF. The CDR3 DNA follows: TGTGCCAGCAGTGCTAGGTCCCTTACCCCGGAGACCCAGTACTTC. The complete variable domain, with remaining parts taken from reference TRBV25-1 and TRBJ2-5, reads EADIYQTPRYLVIGTGKKITLECSQTMGHDKMYWYQQDPGMELHLIHYSYGVNSTEKGDLSSESTVSRIRTEHFPLTLESARPSHTSQYLCASSARSLTPETQYFGPGTRLLVL.

The CDR3 region is CASSVAGGGLTGELFF. Written as DNA, the CDR3 is TGTGCCAGCAGCGTAGCTGGAGGGGGCCTCACCGGGGAGCTGTTTTTT. V is TRBV9 and J is TRBJ2-2; D perhaps matches TRBD1 (7 bases). CDR3 length: 16 residues. The V and J ends lost 0 bases and 4 bases respectively, with 13 bases between them. Germline values: CDR1 SGDLS, CDR2 YYNGEE.

This chain connects TRBV5-4 to TRBJ2-2; TRBD2 might be the D (5 bases). Trimming cost V 0 bases and J 4 bases, with 13 bases left between them. The CDR3 is 16 amino acids. Germline CDR1 SGHNT, CDR2 YYREEE (reference sequence). The CDR3 DNA reads TGTGCCAGCAGCTTGGCCGGTGGGAGTGGCACCGGGGAGCTGTTTTTT. As protein: CASSLAGGSGTGELFF.

In its sample, this clone was seen a few times. The chain joins TRBV7-2 to TRBJ1-2, with TRBD1 identical over 11 bases. V gave up 2 bases and J gave up 7 bases; unmatched junction bases: 9. The CDR3 spans 16 residues. Germline V gene data show CDR1 as SGHTA and CDR2 as FQGNSA. CDR3 DNA: TGTGCCAGCAGCTTAAGTGTCGGACAGGGGGCTGGTGGCTACACCTTC. Translation: CASSLSVGQGAGGYTF.

The CDR3 DNA follows: TGTGCCAGCAGCCAACCGTTTGGAGGCCGCTCCGAGAACACCGGGGAGCTGTTTTTT. Its translation is CASSQPFGGRSENTGELFF. V usage is TRBV3-1 (or the pseudogene TRBV3-2) and J usage is TRBJ2-2; D is perhaps TRBD2 (5 bases). The CDR3 is 19 amino acids. Trimming cost V 2 bases and J 1 base, with 20 bases left between them. Germline V gives CDR1 LGHDT, CDR2 YNNKEL (reference sequence).